A selection of T cell receptor beta chains follows, all from one sample in a study of shared clonotypes between healthy human individuals. TCRdb's copy holds only in-frame clones and misses some; the assay was immunoSEQ multiplex PCR. The repertoire holds some 2.4 million clones, roughly 93% seen once, with around 0.37% in the top ten. The sample taken for sequencing was naive CD4+ T cells from PBMCs. These receptors originate from a man younger than 35 in good health. Some clones in this sample may be carry-over from other donors' samples. The conserved cysteine and the conserved F or W are not part of the CDR3 here. Each record gives: clone size, V gene, J gene, CDR3 protein. The size entry is marked missing in some rows and otherwise reads once, few, many or a size class.

clone_size: NA; v_call: TRBV4-2; j_call: TRBJ1-4; cdr3_aa: ASSQARHSTNEKLF
clone_size: NA; v_call: TRBV18; j_call: TRBJ1-2; cdr3_aa: ASSPPGQGARGYT
clone_size: NA; v_call: TRBV28; j_call: TRBJ1-2; cdr3_aa: ASSLNDRAGYGYT
clone_size: once; v_call: TRBV7-3; j_call: TRBJ2-3; cdr3_aa: ASSLAAATDTQY
clone_size: NA; v_call: TRBV23-1; j_call: TRBJ2-1; cdr3_aa: ASSQNNEQF
clone_size: NA; v_call: TRBV5-1; j_call: TRBJ2-4; cdr3_aa: ASRQRDIQY
clone_size: NA; v_call: TRBV12-1; j_call: TRBJ1-5; cdr3_aa: ASSGDRENKPQH
clone_size: NA; v_call: TRBV7-2; j_call: TRBJ2-1; cdr3_aa: ASSLLPSGLDNEQF
clone_size: NA; v_call: TRBV19; j_call: TRBJ2-3; cdr3_aa: ASSIEGRGTQY
clone_size: once; v_call: TRBV11-3; j_call: TRBJ2-4; cdr3_aa: ASSLVGVAKNIQY
clone_size: NA; v_call: TRBV6-5; j_call: TRBJ2-3; cdr3_aa: ASSLQGPDTQY
clone_size: NA; v_call: TRBV18; j_call: TRBJ1-1; cdr3_aa: ASSPDRTGATEAF
clone_size: NA; v_call: TRBV28; j_call: TRBJ2-4; cdr3_aa: ASLTLAKNIQY
clone_size: NA; v_call: TRBV5-1; j_call: TRBJ2-5; cdr3_aa: ASSLDSSGRQTQY
clone_size: NA; v_call: TRBV18; j_call: TRBJ2-1; cdr3_aa: ASTAGPPNEQF
clone_size: NA; v_call: TRBV6-6; j_call: TRBJ1-2; cdr3_aa: ASSQGVYGYT
clone_size: NA; v_call: TRBV5-4; j_call: TRBJ1-2; cdr3_aa: ASSWIGTTNYGYT
clone_size: NA; v_call: TRBV18; j_call: TRBJ2-2; cdr3_aa: ASSRLLSNTGELF
clone_size: NA; v_call: TRBV6-6; j_call: TRBJ1-2; cdr3_aa: ASRGMDSNYGYT
clone_size: NA; v_call: TRBV4-2; j_call: TRBJ2-7; cdr3_aa: ASSQLAGGSYEQY
clone_size: NA; v_call: TRBV6-1; j_call: TRBJ2-2; cdr3_aa: ASTSGRATGELF
clone_size: NA; v_call: TRBV10-3; j_call: TRBJ1-3; cdr3_aa: AISPDRVSGNTIY
clone_size: NA; v_call: TRBV11-2; j_call: TRBJ1-1; cdr3_aa: ASSSSMNTEAF
clone_size: NA; v_call: TRBV28; j_call: TRBJ1-2; cdr3_aa: ASSNSNYGYT
clone_size: NA; v_call: TRBV2; j_call: TRBJ2-5; cdr3_aa: ASSPQETQY
clone_size: NA; v_call: TRBV4-3; j_call: TRBJ2-3; cdr3_aa: ASSRTRTGSPTDTQY
clone_size: NA; v_call: TRBV5-1; j_call: TRBJ2-3; cdr3_aa: ASSKRVRPTDTQY
clone_size: NA; v_call: TRBV29-1; j_call: TRBJ1-4; cdr3_aa: SVLNAEKLF
clone_size: NA; v_call: TRBV7-2; j_call: TRBJ2-3; cdr3_aa: ASSLAATSGSGTQY
clone_size: NA; v_call: TRBV28; j_call: TRBJ1-2; cdr3_aa: ASITGTGGRRGYGYT
clone_size: NA; v_call: TRBV11-2; j_call: TRBJ1-4; cdr3_aa: ASSLVLRGHNEKLF
clone_size: NA; v_call: TRBV6-1; j_call: TRBJ1-6; cdr3_aa: ASSEWGSGDSPLH